These 18 T cell receptor beta chains were sequenced from one sample in a study of preoperative IRX-2 immunotherapy in early breast cancer. Treatment here: preoperative locoregional IRX-2 cytokine immunotherapy. Method: immunoSEQ multiplex PCR; TCRdb's copy keeps in-frame clones and lacks some. The sample contains some 35,000 clones, roughly four fifths of which appear only once. The sequences come from lymph node tissue, collected after IRX-2 immunotherapy. These receptors all come from a human donor with breast cancer.

V and J are TRBV19 and TRBJ1-4, with D unclear. V was pared by 6 bases and J by 2 bases, with 19 bases between. Germline assignment: CDR1 LNHDA and CDR2 SQIVND (reference sequence). The CDR3 sequence is 17 residues long. In DNA, the CDR3 is TGTGCCAGTAGAAAGGGCCGGGCGTCCACGACTAATGAAAAACTGTTTTTT. Its protein product is CASRKGRASTTNEKLFF.

This clone was seen a single time. V is TRBV28 and J is TRBJ2-7, with D perhaps TRBD1 (6 bases). This CDR3 region has 12 residues. Germline V gene sequence: CDR1 MDHEN, CDR2 SYDVKM. DNA for the CDR3: TGTGTCGCCTCACGACAGGACCACGAGCAGTACTTC. It specifies CVASRQDHEQYF. Variable domain in full (rest from reference TRBV28 and TRBJ2-7): DVKVTQSSRYLVKRTGEKVFLECVQDMDHENMFWYRQDPGLGLRLIYFSYDVKMKEKGDIPEGYSVSREKKERFSLILESASTNQTSMYLCVASRQDHEQYFGPGTRLTVT.

The chain couples TRBV1 to TRBJ1-2. TRBV1 is reported as a pseudogene. This CDR3 region has 16 residues. CDR3 nucleotides: TGCGCCAGCAGCCAGGAGGGCGAAGGGTCGGTCTATGGCTACACCTTC. Translated: CASSQEGEGSVYGYTF.

The chain links TRBV6-8 to TRBJ1-5, with 7 bases that match TRBD1. The CDR3 has 15 amino acids. CDR1 is MNHGY, CDR2 SAAAGT, per germline. The V gene end was trimmed by 6 bases and the J gene end by 1 base; junction bases not matched to a gene: 6. CDR3: CASRTGSASNQPQHF. CDR3 sequence (DNA): TGTGCCAGCAGGACAGGGTCAGCAAGCAATCAGCCCCAGCATTTT.

This chain uses TRBV10-3 with TRBJ2-5; D is possibly TRBD1 or TRBD2 (5 bases each). This CDR3 is 15 amino acids long. Germline V gene lookup returns CDR1 ENHRY and CDR2 SYGVKD. The ends were cut back, 2 bases at V and 4 bases at J, with 14 bases in the middle. This chain's CDR3 is CAISERDGSAETQYF. CDR3 DNA: TGTGCCATCAGTGAGCGGGACGGCTCGGCAGAGACCCAGTACTTC.

This clone was seen more than once but under ten times. The chain is built from TRBV11-3 and TRBJ2-1; D possibly corresponds to TRBD1 (6 bases). Germline loops: CDR1 SGHNT, CDR2 YENEEA. The CDR3 is made up of 16 amino acids. V was trimmed by 3 bases and J by 2 bases, leaving 14 bases between them. CDR3 DNA: TGTGCCAGCAGCTTTTTGGGGGCAGTGGCCTACAATGAGCAGTTCTTC. It is translated as CASSFLGAVAYNEQFF.

The V call is TRBV7-1, the J call TRBJ2-5; 11 nucleotides align to TRBD2. Being an ORF, TRBV7-1 has a function that is uncertain. J gave up 2 bases and V 6 bases, and 5 bases lay outside the gene matches. There are 15 residues in the CDR3. The CDR3 bases are TGTGCCAGCAGTACTAGCGGGGGAAAACAAGAGACCCAGTACTTC. Amino acid sequence: CASSTSGGKQETQYF.

This chain connects TRBV6-8 to TRBJ1-3, with TRBD1 as a possible D gene (6 bases). Germline values: CDR1 MNHGY, CDR2 SAAAGT. This CDR3 is 18 amino acids long. V dropped 0 bases and J dropped 4 bases, with 19 bases sitting between them. The CDR3 protein is CASSYSITGNHLGNTIYF. The CDR3 DNA reads TGTGCCAGCAGTTACTCCATAACAGGGAATCATCTCGGAAACACCATATATTTT.

The CDR3 protein is CASSLVSQGNGELFF. The CDR3 DNA sequence: TGCGCCAGCAGCTTGGTGAGCCAGGGGAACGGGGAGCTGTTTTTT. This chain uses TRBV5-1 with TRBJ2-2; a weak D match, TRBD1 (6 bases). The CDR3 length is 15 residues. V was shortened by 0 bases and J by 7 bases, with 13 bases between the two germline ends. Germline V gives CDR1 SGHRS, CDR2 YFSETQ. Complete variable domain (other parts from reference TRBV5-1 and TRBJ2-2): KAGVTQTPRYLIKTRGQQVTLSCSPISGHRSVSWYQQTPGQGLQFLFEYFSETQRNKGNFPGRFSGRQFSNSRSEMNVSTLELGDSALYLCASSLVSQGNGELFFGEGSRLTVL.

This rearrangement joins TRBV19 to TRBJ2-6; 7 bases map to TRBD1. The germline V gene encodes CDR1 LNHDA and CDR2 SQIVND (reference sequence). The CDR3 extends over 15 amino acids. V was pared by 6 bases and J by 2 bases, with 4 bases of the junction left unmatched. In DNA form, the CDR3 reads TGTGCCAGTAGAAAGCAGGGGGCTGGGGCCAACGTCCTGACTTTC. Its protein is CASRKQGAGANVLTF.

This clone came up a few times. CDR3 sequence reads: CASSLGRDYNGRTDTQYF. CDR3 DNA sequence: TGTGCCAGCAGCTTAGGTCGGGACTACAATGGACGGACAGATACGCAGTATTTT. This chain uses TRBV11-3 with TRBJ2-3; 7 bases line up with TRBD2. Germline trimming cut 1 base from V and 3 bases from J; bases unmatched to any gene: 13. Germline V CDR1 and CDR2: SGHNT, YENEEA. This CDR3 spans 18 amino acids.

V usage is TRBV23-1 and J usage is TRBJ1-5; D is unresolved. TRBV23-1 is identified as an open reading frame with a role that is uncertain. The length of the CDR3 is 14 residues. V was trimmed by 0 bases and J by 4 bases, leaving 7 bases between them. CDR3 DNA: TGCGCCAGCAGTCAATCTTACAAGAATCAGCCCCAGCATTTT. Translated, it gives CASSQSYKNQPQHF.

This chain uses TRBV5-1 with TRBJ1-1; weak D call: TRBD1 (5 bases). Germline CDR1 is SGHRS and CDR2 is YFSETQ. This CDR3 comprises 14 residues. Trimming stripped 4 bases from V and 1 base from J, with 11 bases between. For the CDR3, the DNA is TGCGCCAGCAGCGGAAAGACAGAGAACACTGAAGCTTTCTTT. It specifies CASSGKTENTEAFF.

The chain has TRBV30 and TRBJ1-2; 9 bases align to TRBD1. The CDR3 totals 14 residues. The germline V gene encodes CDR1 GTSNPN and CDR2 SVGIG (reference sequence). Trimming removed 2 bases from V and 2 bases from J; junction bases left unmatched: 3. The CDR3 bases are TGTGCCTGGAGTACAGGGGGCGGCAACTATGGCTACACCTTC. Translation gives CAWSTGGGNYGYTF.

There are a few counts of this clone. At one of its ends the junction is not consistent with the germline gene, which may arise from a read error. The chain uses TRBV11-3 and TRBJ1-5; D might be TRBD1 (5 bases). This CDR3 has 15 amino acids. Per the germline V gene, CDR1 is SGHNT and CDR2 is YENEEA. This chain's CDR3 is CASSLGAEPNQPQHF. CDR3 in DNA: TGTGCTAGCAGCTTAGGGGCAGAGCCGAATCAGCCCCAGCATTTT.

The chain recombines TRBV18 with TRBJ1-2; D perhaps matches TRBD1 (5 bases). Trimming took 3 bases from V and 4 from J, leaving 12 bases between them. The CDR3 contains 14 residues. Germline V lookup: CDR1 KGHSH, CDR2 LQKENI. In DNA form, the CDR3 reads TGTGCCAGCTCACCCCCGGGACGGGTCTATGGCTACACCTTC. Residues: CASSPPGRVYGYTF.

The genes are TRBV4-1 and TRBJ1-1, with D hard to call. The CDR3 is 14 amino acids. Trimming removed 6 bases from V and 3 bases from J, with 14 bases in between. From germline, CDR1 is MGHRA and CDR2 YSYEKL. For the CDR3, the DNA is TGCGCCAGCAGGAGTCAAGGGAGTTACACTGAAGCTTTCTTT. Amino acid sequence: CASRSQGSYTEAFF.

The count of this clone is one. The chain is built from TRBV5-1 and TRBJ2-7; D unresolved. Germline CDR1 reads SGHRS; CDR2 reads YFSETQ. V dropped 5 bases and J dropped 0 bases, with 12 bases sitting between them. The CDR3 has 14 amino acids. CDR3 loop: CASRSLTHSYEQYF. CDR3 nucleotides: TGCGCCAGCAGATCCTTGACACACTCCTACGAGCAGTACTTC. The whole variable domain, remainder taken from reference TRBV5-1 and TRBJ2-7, is KAGVTQTPRYLIKTRGQQVTLSCSPISGHRSVSWYQQTPGQGLQFLFEYFSETQRNKGNFPGRFSGRQFSNSRSEMNVSTLELGDSALYLCASRSLTHSYEQYFGPGTRLTVT.